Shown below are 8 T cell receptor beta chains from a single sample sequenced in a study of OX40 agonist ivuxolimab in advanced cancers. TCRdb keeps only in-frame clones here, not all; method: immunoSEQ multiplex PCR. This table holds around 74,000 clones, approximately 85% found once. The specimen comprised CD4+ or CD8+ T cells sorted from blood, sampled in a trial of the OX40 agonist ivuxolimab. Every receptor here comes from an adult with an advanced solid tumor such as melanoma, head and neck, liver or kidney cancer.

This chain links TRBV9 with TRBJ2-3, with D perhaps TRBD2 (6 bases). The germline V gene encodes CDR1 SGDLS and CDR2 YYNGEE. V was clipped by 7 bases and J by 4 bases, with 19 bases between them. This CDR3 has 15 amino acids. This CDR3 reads CASGPFGRKADTQYF. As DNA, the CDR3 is TGTGCCAGCGGTCCTTTCGGGAGAAAGGCAGATACGCAGTATTTT.

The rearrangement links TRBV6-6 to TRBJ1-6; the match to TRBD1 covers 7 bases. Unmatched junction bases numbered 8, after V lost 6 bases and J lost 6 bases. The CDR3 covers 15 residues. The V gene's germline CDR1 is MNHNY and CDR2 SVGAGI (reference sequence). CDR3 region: CASRLGGQTNSPLHF. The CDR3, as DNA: TGTGCCAGCAGACTGGGGGGACAGACTAATTCACCCCTCCACTTT.

The chain's CDR3 is CASRATGPNTEAFF. In DNA form, the CDR3 reads TGTGCCAGCCGTGCTACAGGGCCGAACACTGAAGCTTTCTTT. V usage is TRBV19 and J usage is TRBJ1-1; D is perhaps TRBD1 (6 bases). The CDR3 extends over 14 amino acids. CDR1 and CDR2 from the germline V gene are LNHDA and SQIVND (reference sequence). V was cut by 9 bases and J by 1 base, with 15 bases left in between.

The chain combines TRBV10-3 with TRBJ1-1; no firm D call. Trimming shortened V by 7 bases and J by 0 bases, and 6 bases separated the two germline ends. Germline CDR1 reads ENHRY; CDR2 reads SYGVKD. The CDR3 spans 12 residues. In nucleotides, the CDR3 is TGTGCCATCATGTCGGTGAACACTGAAGCTTTCTTT. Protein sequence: CAIMSVNTEAFF.

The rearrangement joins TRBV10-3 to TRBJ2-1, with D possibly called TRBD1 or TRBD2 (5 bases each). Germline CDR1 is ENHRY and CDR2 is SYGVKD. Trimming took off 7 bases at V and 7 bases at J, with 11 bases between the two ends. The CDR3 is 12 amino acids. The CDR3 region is CAITGTGNEQFF. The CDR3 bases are TGTGCCATCACTGGGACGGGGAATGAGCAGTTCTTC.

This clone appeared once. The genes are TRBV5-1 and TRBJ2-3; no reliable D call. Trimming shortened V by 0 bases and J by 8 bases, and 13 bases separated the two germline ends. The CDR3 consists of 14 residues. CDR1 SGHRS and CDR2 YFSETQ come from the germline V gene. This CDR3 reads CASSLVADQATQYF. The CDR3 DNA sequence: TGCGCCAGCAGCTTGGTGGCCGACCAGGCTACGCAGTATTTT.

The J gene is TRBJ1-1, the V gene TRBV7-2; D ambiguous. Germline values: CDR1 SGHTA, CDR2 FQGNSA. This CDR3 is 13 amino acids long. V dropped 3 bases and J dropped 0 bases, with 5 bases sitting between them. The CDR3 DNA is TGTGCCAGCAGCTTCCGCATGAACACTGAAGCTTTCTTT. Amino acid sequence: CASSFRMNTEAFF.

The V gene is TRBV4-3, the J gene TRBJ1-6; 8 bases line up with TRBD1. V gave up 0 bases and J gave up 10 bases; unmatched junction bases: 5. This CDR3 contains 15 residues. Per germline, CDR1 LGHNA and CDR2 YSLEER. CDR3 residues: CASSQDQGARSPLHF. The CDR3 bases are TGCGCCAGCAGCCAAGATCAGGGGGCAAGGTCACCCCTCCACTTT.